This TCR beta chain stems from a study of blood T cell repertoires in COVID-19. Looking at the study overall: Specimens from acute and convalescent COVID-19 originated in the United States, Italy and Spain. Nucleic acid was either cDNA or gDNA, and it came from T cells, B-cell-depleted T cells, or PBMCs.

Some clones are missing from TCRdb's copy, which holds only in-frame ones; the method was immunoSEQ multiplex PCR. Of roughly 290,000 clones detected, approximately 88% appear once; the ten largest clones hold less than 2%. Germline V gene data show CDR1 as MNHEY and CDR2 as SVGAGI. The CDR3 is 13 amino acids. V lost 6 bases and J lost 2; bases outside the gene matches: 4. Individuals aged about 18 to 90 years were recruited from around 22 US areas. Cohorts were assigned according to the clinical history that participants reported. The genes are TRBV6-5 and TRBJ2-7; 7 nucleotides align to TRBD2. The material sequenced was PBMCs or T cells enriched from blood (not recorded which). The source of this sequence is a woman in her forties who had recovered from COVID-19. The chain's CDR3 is CASRERGPYEQYF. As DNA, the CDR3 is TGTGCCAGCAGGGAGCGGGGACCCTACGAGCAGTACTTC.